These 28 T cell receptor beta chains originate from one sample sequenced in a study of shared clonotypes between healthy human individuals. TCRdb's copy holds only in-frame clones and misses some; the assay was immunoSEQ multiplex PCR. There are about 2.4 million clones in the sample; over 85% occur only once, and roughly 0.13% lies in the top ten. The sequenced sample was naive CD4+ T cells sorted from blood. Subset of the sample: CD45RA+ positively selected. These receptors were taken from a man between 18 and 29 years old in good health.

This clone was seen only once. V gene TRBV5-5 combines with J gene TRBJ2-3; 12 nucleotides align to TRBD2. V lost 1 base and J lost 2; bases outside the gene matches: 8. CDR1 is SGHKS, CDR2 YYEKEE, per germline (reference sequence). The CDR3 length is 18 residues. Here the CDR3 reads CASSLTGPSGRVTDTQYF. CDR3 DNA sequence: TGTGCCAGCAGCTTGACTGGGCCTAGCGGGAGGGTCACAGATACGCAGTATTTT.

This chain joins TRBV4-3 and TRBJ2-3, with a weak D call TRBD2 (5 bases). Trimming cost V 4 bases and J 4 bases, with 15 bases left between them. CDR1 and CDR2 from the germline V gene are LGHNA and YSLEER. The CDR3 is 15 amino acids. The CDR3 protein is CASSPRPGVADTQYF. CDR3 coding DNA: TGCGCCAGCAGCCCCCGCCCCGGGGTCGCAGATACGCAGTATTTT.

For this clone: Distinct nucleotide sequences in the sample also encode this CDR3. V gene TRBV7-2 combines with J gene TRBJ1-1; D not resolved. Trimming pared 1 base from V and 3 bases from J, leaving 6 bases between. In germline, CDR1 is SGHTA, CDR2 FQGNSA. The CDR3 spans 13 residues. DNA of the CDR3: TGTGCCAGCAGCTTAGTTAGAGACACTGAAGCTTTCTTT. Translating it yields CASSLVRDTEAFF.

The chain combines TRBV7-7 with TRBJ2-5; a possible D gene is TRBD1 (7 bases). Germline values: CDR1 SSHAT, CDR2 FNYEAQ (reference sequence). The CDR3 sequence is 14 residues long. This chain's CDR3 is CASGPSNRGQTQYF. The CDR3 nucleotides are TGTGCTAGCGGTCCCAGCAACAGGGGTCAGACCCAGTACTTC.

In its sample, this clone was seen once. The V call is TRBV9, the J call TRBJ1-1; possible D gene TRBD1, 6 bases. The CDR3 has 16 residues. V lost 3 bases to trimming and J lost 7 bases, with 22 bases between them. Germline CDR1 reads SGDLS; CDR2 reads YYNGEE. CDR3 protein: CASSAVPLGARVEAFF. Here the CDR3 DNA reads TGTGCCAGCAGCGCAGTGCCGCTGGGGGCAAGGGTTGAAGCTTTCTTT.

The V gene is TRBV6-5, the J gene TRBJ2-3, with TRBD2 matching 15 bases. Looked up from germline, CDR1 is MNHEY and CDR2 is SVGAGI. After removal of 4 bases from V and 5 bases from J, the junction contained 4 bases not matched to a gene. This CDR3 region has 16 residues. CDR3 coding DNA: TGTGCCAGCAGTTTTGGACTAGCGGGGGGGAGAGATACGCAGTATTTT. This translates into CASSFGLAGGRDTQYF.

The rearrangement joins TRBV28 to TRBJ2-7, with D perhaps TRBD1 or TRBD2 (6 bases each). V was pared by 6 bases and J by 1 base, with 16 bases between. The germline CDR1 and CDR2 sequences are MDHEN and SYDVKM. This CDR3 comprises 15 residues. The CDR3 loop is CASRRGAGGSYEQYF. In DNA, the CDR3 is TGTGCCAGCAGGAGGGGGGCAGGCGGTTCCTACGAGCAGTACTTC.

V is TRBV7-8 and J is TRBJ1-2; tentative D call: TRBD1 (6 bases). Germline CDR1 is SGHVS and CDR2 is FQNEAQ. The CDR3 consists of 15 residues. Trimming removed 3 bases from V and 2 bases from J, with 13 bases in between. This chain's CDR3 is CASSFSGGTNYGYTF. CDR3 coding DNA: TGTGCCAGCAGCTTTAGCGGTGGGACAAACTATGGCTACACCTTC.

This clone has more than one count but fewer than ten. The same CDR3 arises from other DNA sequences in this sample as well. The rearrangement uses TRBV5-6 and TRBJ1-1, with no clear D. Trimming pared 0 bases from V and 5 bases from J, leaving 14 bases between. The CDR3 loop spans 15 amino acids. Germline CDR1 reads SGHDT; CDR2 reads YYEEEE. The CDR3 is CASSLASGGRTEAFF. In DNA form, the CDR3 reads TGTGCCAGCAGCTTGGCCTCCGGAGGGAGGACTGAAGCTTTCTTT.

The gene calls are TRBV9 and TRBJ2-1; 8 bases line up with TRBD2. The V gene end was trimmed by 6 bases and the J gene end by 5 bases; junction bases not matched to a gene: 10. The CDR3 covers 15 residues. In germline, CDR1 is SGDLS, CDR2 YYNGEE. CDR3 sequence reads: CASTQGAGENNEQFF. CDR3 DNA sequence: TGTGCCAGCACCCAGGGAGCGGGGGAGAACAATGAGCAGTTCTTC.

The V gene is TRBV5-1, the J gene TRBJ2-1; 14 bases are shared with TRBD2. The CDR3 spans 15 residues. Losses at the gene ends were 5 bases for V and 8 bases for J; bases not matched to a gene: 6. CDR1 is SGHRS and CDR2 is YFSETQ in the germline V gene. The CDR3 DNA is TGCGCCAGCAGGCCGGGGACTAGCGGGAGCCATGAGCAGTTCTTC. Amino acid sequence: CASRPGTSGSHEQFF.

This clone was observed a single time. The same CDR3 also results from other DNA sequences found in this sample. The gene calls are TRBV5-1 and TRBJ2-3; 9 positions match TRBD2. The CDR3 extends over 14 amino acids. Per the germline V gene, CDR1 is SGHRS and CDR2 is YFSETQ. The V segment lost 7 bases and the J segment 2 bases; nucleotides outside the gene matches: 5. For the CDR3, the DNA is TGCGCCAGCCGGCTAGCGGGGTCCACAGATACGCAGTATTTT. It specifies CASRLAGSTDTQYF.

V usage is TRBV6-5 and J usage is TRBJ2-5; 8 bases fit TRBD1. Germline loops: CDR1 MNHEY, CDR2 SVGAGI. This CDR3 spans 16 amino acids. After removal of 2 bases from V and 3 bases from J, the junction contained 8 bases not matched to a gene. The chain's CDR3 is CASSYLPGQGKETQYF. CDR3 in DNA: TGTGCCAGCAGTTACCTCCCCGGACAGGGAAAAGAGACCCAGTACTTC.

The J gene is TRBJ2-1, the V gene TRBV5-1, with 8 bases fitting TRBD1. Germline values: CDR1 SGHRS, CDR2 YFSETQ. After removal of 2 bases from V and 3 bases from J, the junction contained 10 bases not matched to a gene. The CDR3 totals 17 residues. This chain's CDR3 is CASSLQGVSYSYNEQFF. CDR3 nucleotides: TGCGCCAGCAGCTTACAGGGGGTGTCATATAGCTACAATGAGCAGTTCTTC.

The V and J genes are TRBV4-3 and TRBJ2-3, with 9 nucleotides matching TRBD1. Per the germline V gene, CDR1 is LGHNA and CDR2 is YSLEER. CDR3 length: 16 amino acids. V gave up 4 bases and J gave up 2 bases; unmatched junction bases: 7. CDR3 nucleotide sequence: TGCGCCAGCAGCCGCGAGGGGACAGGGAACACAGATACGCAGTATTTT. Protein: CASSREGTGNTDTQYF.

J is TRBJ2-6 and V is TRBV7-9, with D possibly matching TRBD1 (6 bases). Germline-derived CDR1 and CDR2 are SEHNR and FQNEAQ (reference sequence). The CDR3 extends over 17 amino acids. Trimming removed 5 bases at V and 3 bases at J, with 17 bases between. The CDR3 loop is CASSRDILRDGANVLTF. Written as DNA, the CDR3 is TGTGCCAGCAGCCGGGACATCCTGCGCGATGGGGCCAACGTCCTGACTTTC.

J is TRBJ2-5 and V is TRBV19; 8 nucleotides align to TRBD1. The trim removed 5 bases at V and 2 bases at J, leaving 4 bases unmatched. Germline CDR1 is LNHDA and CDR2 is SQIVND (reference sequence). The CDR3 has 14 amino acids. The CDR3 nucleotides read TGTGCCAGTAGTGGGGGACAGGAACAAGAGACCCAGTACTTC. Protein sequence: CASSGGQEQETQYF.

In the case of this clone: Other DNA sequences in this sample translate to the same CDR3. The chain uses TRBV28 and TRBJ1-2; D is ambiguous. Germline CDR1 reads MDHEN; CDR2 reads SYDVKM. V lost 2 bases and J 2 bases, leaving 0 bases between the germline ends. This CDR3 has 11 amino acids. CDR3 amino acids: CASSLNYGYTF. Written as DNA, the CDR3 is TGTGCCAGCAGTTTAAACTATGGCTACACCTTC.

With regard to this clone: Within the sample, other DNA sequences also encode this same CDR3. The chain couples TRBV18 to TRBJ2-7; D may match TRBD1 or TRBD2 (5 bases each). Germline values: CDR1 KGHSH, CDR2 LQKENI. V lost 3 bases and J lost 2, with 11 bases in between. This CDR3 spans 14 amino acids. The CDR3 sequence is CASSPGTLTYEQYF. CDR3 in DNA: TGTGCCAGCTCACCCGGGACCTTAACCTACGAGCAGTACTTC.

The rearrangement joins TRBV30 to TRBJ2-1, with TRBD2 matching 10 bases. Germline-derived CDR1 and CDR2 are GTSNPN and SVGIG (reference sequence). V was clipped by 0 bases and J by 2 bases; unmatched bases: 7. The CDR3 runs 17 residues. The CDR3 bases are TGTGCCTGGAGTGTAATGGCTAGCGGGAGTCCCTACAATGAGCAGTTCTTC. As protein: CAWSVMASGSPYNEQFF.

This chain uses TRBV18 with TRBJ2-2; the D gene is possibly TRBD1 (5 bases). Trimming removed 2 bases at V and 2 bases at J, with 12 bases between. Germline loops: CDR1 KGHSH, CDR2 LQKENI. CDR3 length: 16 amino acids. The CDR3 here is CASSPFPQGNTGELFF. The CDR3 DNA follows: TGTGCCAGCTCACCATTCCCCCAGGGTAACACCGGGGAGCTGTTTTTT. Full variable domain (missing parts from reference TRBV18 and TRBJ2-2): NAGVMQNPRHLVRRRGQEARLRCSPMKGHSHVYWYRQLPEEGLKFMVYLQKENIIDESGMPKERFSAEFPKEGPSILRIQQVVRGDSAAYFCASSPFPQGNTGELFFGEGSRLTVL.

V gene TRBV5-6 combines with J gene TRBJ2-2; D tentatively reads TRBD1 or TRBD2 (5 bases each). The CDR3 length is 16 residues. Trimming left V 4 bases short and J 5 bases short, with 18 bases between. Germline assignment: CDR1 SGHDT and CDR2 YYEEEE. Here the CDR3 DNA reads TGTGCCAGCAGCCGAATAAGGTCGGGACGGACCGGGGAGCTGTTTTTT. This codes for CASSRIRSGRTGELFF.

The rearrangement links TRBV10-3 to TRBJ1-1; no firm D call. CDR1 ENHRY and CDR2 SYGVKD come from the germline V gene. V dropped 2 bases and J dropped 6 bases, with 7 bases sitting between them. CDR3 length equals 12 residues. The CDR3 region is CAISEGMSEAFF. In DNA form, the CDR3 reads TGTGCCATCAGTGAGGGGATGTCTGAAGCTTTCTTT.

V is TRBV5-6 and J is TRBJ2-5, with D possibly being TRBD1 (6 bases). The CDR3 extends over 16 amino acids. Deletions cut 3 bases from V and 4 bases from J, with 19 bases between. Per the germline V gene, CDR1 is SGHDT and CDR2 is YYEEEE. CDR3 DNA sequence: TGTGCCAGCAGCTCGGGGTTAGGCCAGGGGTCAGAGACCCAGTACTTC. Residues: CASSSGLGQGSETQYF.

Written as DNA, the CDR3 is TGTGCCAGCAGCTTAAGGCAGGGTACCTACAATGAGCAGTTCTTC. This translates into CASSLRQGTYNEQFF. V and J are TRBV7-9 and TRBJ2-1, with a tentative D call TRBD1 (5 bases). The germline V gene has CDR1 SEHNR and CDR2 FQNEAQ (reference sequence). Trimming took 2 bases from V and 2 from J, leaving 10 bases between them. The CDR3 spans 15 residues.

The CDR3 region is CASSFLRGYEQYF. CDR3 DNA: TGTGCCAGCAGCTTTCTCAGGGGTTACGAGCAGTACTTC. The genes are TRBV7-2 and TRBJ2-7; weak D call: TRBD1 (6 bases). The CDR3 has 13 amino acids. The V end lost 3 bases, the J end lost 4 bases, and 10 bases lay between the germline ends. Germline V gene sequence: CDR1 SGHTA, CDR2 FQGNSA.

This clone was picked up a small number of times. V usage is TRBV11-2 and J usage is TRBJ1-4; no firm D call. CDR3 length: 13 amino acids. CDR1 and CDR2 from the germline V gene are SGHAT and FQNNGV. Between the trimmed V and J ends, which lost 2 bases and 3 bases, there was a span of 4 bases. The CDR3 loop is CASSLWSNEKLFF. For the CDR3, the DNA is TGTGCCAGCAGCTTATGGTCTAATGAAAAACTGTTTTTT.

The chain has TRBV6-1 and TRBJ1-3; D gene uncertain. The CDR3 runs 15 residues. Germline CDR1 MNHNS, CDR2 SASEGT. V lost 5 bases and J 3 bases, leaving 14 bases between the germline ends. In DNA, the CDR3 is TGTGCCAGCAGTATAGGAAGGGTTGGTGGAAACACCATATATTTT. Protein product: CASSIGRVGGNTIYF.